This T cell receptor (beta chain) was retrieved from a study of early T cells in non-severe SARS-CoV-2 infection. Study-level background: The chains were unpaired, and the sequenced material was bulk RNA from unsorted whole blood.

This clonotype was observed a handful of times. Germline CDR1 is MDHEN and CDR2 is SYDVKM. CDR3 length equals 14 residues. V lost 5 bases to trimming and J lost 2 bases, with 13 bases between them. Separate cDNA molecules each had unique molecular identifiers attached to them. TCRdb used MiXCR to reprocess the 5' RACE reads, holding one entry per CDR3 protein. The sample yields 75,000 to 80,000 distinct CDR3 sequences, 15% to 19% seen once. This clonotype originated in an adult who was a healthcare worker with PCR-confirmed SARS-CoV-2 infection or an uninfected control (not recorded which). Sequenced input: whole blood. This chain uses TRBV28 with TRBJ2-7; D call uncertain. The CDR3 spells CASSQISPPYEQYF. For the CDR3, the DNA is TGTGCCAGCAGTCAGATATCCCCCCCCTACGAGCAGTACTTC. The full variable domain, its missing parts supplied by reference TRBV28 and TRBJ2-7, is DVKVTQSSRYLVKRTGEKVFLECVQDMDHENMFWYRQDPGLGLRLIYFSYDVKMKEKGDIPEGYSVSREKKERFSLILESASTNQTSMYLCASSQISPPYEQYFGPGTRLTVT.